These 29 T cell receptor beta chains originate from one sample sequenced in a study of blood T cell repertoires in COVID-19 (dated by TCRdb to the early 2020s). The library was obtained by the immunoSEQ multiplex PCR assay. In its TCRdb copy, this immuneACCESS table keeps in-frame sequences only and misses some clones. Where compared with another copy, unresolved V genes explain less than half of these, and the others have no known cause. This sample gives approximately 68,000 clones in total; 83% of them show up just once. Approximately 6% of the sample rests with the top ten. Material for sequencing was peripheral blood. These receptors were taken from a woman aged 55 to 70 with acute or convalescent COVID-19.

The chain joins TRBV30 to TRBJ1-1, with D unresolved. CDR1 is GTSNPN, CDR2 SVGIG, per germline (reference sequence). The germline V and J ends were trimmed by 0 bases and 1 base, with 12 bases remaining between them. The CDR3 totals 15 residues. The CDR3 DNA follows: TGTGCCTGGAGTGTAGCCGGGAGCACGAACACTGAAGCTTTCTTT. Its translation is CAWSVAGSTNTEAFF.

The CDR3 coding sequence is TGTGCCAGCAGTTACTCGAAGGGTGCGGGGGCGGGGTTCCATGAAAAACTGTTTTTT. Its protein is CASSYSKGAGAGFHEKLFF. The V call is TRBV6-2 or TRBV6-3, the J call TRBJ1-4, with a weak D call TRBD1 (6 bases). V dropped 0 bases and J dropped 6 bases, with 23 bases sitting between them. The germline V gene encodes CDR1 MNHEY and CDR2 SVGEGT. The CDR3 loop spans 19 amino acids.

V usage is TRBV2 and J usage is TRBJ1-4; maybe TRBD1 (6 bases). Germline V gives CDR1 SNHLY, CDR2 FYNNEI. Trimming shortened V by 2 bases and J by 5 bases, and 12 bases separated the two germline ends. The CDR3 runs to 15 residues. CDR3 bases: TGTGCCAGCAGTGAACGTCCGGGGGGCAATGAAAAACTGTTTTTT. Its protein product is CASSERPGGNEKLFF.

The chain has TRBV6-1 and TRBJ1-5; TRBD1 matches 9 bases. This CDR3 is built from 19 residues. CDR1 is MNHNS and CDR2 is SASEGT in the germline V gene. The ends lost 1 base at V and 7 bases at J; junction bases unmatched: 17. The CDR3 bases are TGTGCCAGCAGTGAAGAGCAGAGACAGGGGGTATGGGGGGGCCAGCCCCAGCATTTT. Translating gives CASSEEQRQGVWGGQPQHF.

This clone appeared a single time. CDR3 sequence: CASIPGDSYEQYF. CDR3 DNA sequence: TGCGCCAGCATCCCTGGGGACTCTTACGAGCAGTACTTC. The J gene is TRBJ2-7, the V gene TRBV10-2, with D perhaps TRBD2 (6 bases). CDR1 and CDR2 from the germline V gene are WSHSY and SAAADI. V was shortened by 7 bases and J by 4 bases, with 14 bases between the two germline ends. The CDR3 runs 13 residues.

V gene TRBV5-1 combines with J gene TRBJ1-1; 9 bases map to TRBD1. The CDR3 contains 15 residues. Trimming removed 0 bases from V and 5 bases from J; junction bases left unmatched: 5. CDR1 is SGHRS, CDR2 YFSETQ, per germline. The DNA of the CDR3 is TGCGCCAGCAGCTTGGGGGACAGGGCATCAACTGAAGCTTTCTTT. Protein sequence: CASSLGDRASTEAFF.

The J gene is TRBJ1-3, the V gene TRBV7-3; 7 bases map to TRBD1. There are 17 residues in the CDR3. CDR1 is SGHTA, CDR2 FQGTGA, per germline. J was trimmed by 0 bases and V by 4 bases; bases with no gene match: 9. Here the CDR3 DNA reads TGTGCCAGCAGCTCAGGGGGGACAGCCTTCTCTGGAAACACCATATATTTT. Translation gives CASSSGGTAFSGNTIYF.

The chain has TRBV7-8 and TRBJ1-5, with 12 bases matching TRBD1. The length of the CDR3 is 19 residues. In germline, CDR1 is SGHVS, CDR2 FQNEAQ. After removal of 3 bases from V and 0 bases from J, the junction contained 9 bases not matched to a gene. CDR3 in amino acids: CASSLLGTGGGYSNQPQHF. CDR3 in DNA: TGTGCCAGCAGCTTGCTCGGGACAGGGGGCGGTTATAGCAATCAGCCCCAGCATTTT.

V gene TRBV3-1 (or the pseudogene TRBV3-2) combines with J gene TRBJ1-1, with 8 bases fitting TRBD1. The V gene end was trimmed by 2 bases and the J gene end by 1 base; junction bases not matched to a gene: 0. Germline V gene data show CDR1 as LGHDT and CDR2 as YNNKEL (reference sequence). The CDR3 is made up of 14 amino acids. CDR3 sequence (DNA): TGTGCCAGCAGCCAACAGGGGGCGAACACTGAAGCTTTCTTT. Translating it yields CASSQQGANTEAFF.

The V call is TRBV3-1 (or the pseudogene TRBV3-2), the J call TRBJ1-2, with TRBD1 identical over 12 bases. This CDR3 has 16 residues. Germline trimming cut 3 bases from V and 7 bases from J; bases unmatched to any gene: 9. The V gene's germline CDR1 is LGHDT and CDR2 YNNKEL (reference sequence). The CDR3 reads CASSQAGTGGAGGYTF. In DNA, the CDR3 is TGTGCCAGCAGCCAGGCCGGGACAGGGGGCGCGGGTGGCTACACCTTC.

The V gene is TRBV21-1, the J gene TRBJ2-1; the table's D call, TRBD1, was not checked against the DNA. TRBV21-1 constitutes a pseudogene. CDR3 length: 18 amino acids. In nucleotides, the CDR3 is TGTGCCAGCAGCCATAAAGATGACAGGGGGCTATCCTACAATGAGCAGTTCTTC. Translating gives CASSHKDDRGLSYNEQFF.

The genes are TRBV5-8 and TRBJ1-1; tentative D call: TRBD1 (6 bases). The CDR3 has 14 residues. Germline V gives CDR1 SGHTS, CDR2 YDEGEE. Trimming pared 5 bases from V and 11 bases from J, leaving 22 bases between. The CDR3 DNA follows: TGTGCCAGCAGTCTACAGGGTTACGGGTTGGAGGCTTTCTTT. Its translation is CASSLQGYGLEAFF.

The chain combines TRBV5-1 with TRBJ2-3; D possibly corresponds to TRBD2 (7 bases). V was clipped by 0 bases and J by 2 bases, with 13 bases between them. Germline V gene data show CDR1 as SGHRS and CDR2 as YFSETQ. The CDR3 extends over 16 amino acids. For the CDR3, the DNA is TGCGCCAGCAGCTTGGTAAGGGGGGGAAACACAGATACGCAGTATTTT. It specifies CASSLVRGGNTDTQYF.

The rearrangement uses TRBV5-1 and TRBJ2-2; 8 bases align to TRBD1. From germline, CDR1 is SGHRS and CDR2 YFSETQ. V shed 4 bases and J 6 bases; nucleotides not matched to a gene: 5. The CDR3 is made up of 14 amino acids. The CDR3 sequence: CASSGGQVSGELFF. As DNA, the CDR3 is TGCGCCAGCAGCGGGGGACAGGTTTCCGGGGAGCTGTTTTTT.

J is TRBJ2-3 and V is TRBV7-2, with a weak D call TRBD2 (6 bases). The germline V gene encodes CDR1 SGHTA and CDR2 FQGNSA. This CDR3 comprises 14 residues. Trimming removed 1 base from V and 4 bases from J, with 9 bases in between. The CDR3 DNA reads as TGTGCCAGCAGCTTAGAGTCGGGGGCAGATACGCAGTATTTT. Protein: CASSLESGADTQYF. The variable domain in full, with the rest retrieved from reference TRBV7-2 and TRBJ2-3, is GAGVSQSPSNKVTEKGKDVELRCDPISGHTALYWYRQSLGQGLEFLIYFQGNSAPDKSGLPSDRFSAERTGGSVSTLTIQRTQQEDSAVYLCASSLESGADTQYFGPGTRLTVL.

The chain has TRBV5-1 and TRBJ1-6; 9 positions agree with TRBD1. V shed 7 bases, J shed 5 bases, and the junction held 22 bases outside the gene matches. This CDR3 comprises 20 residues. CDR1 and CDR2 from the germline V gene are SGHRS and YFSETQ. CDR3 sequence reads: CASGPFGTGRFERDNSPLHF. DNA for the CDR3: TGCGCCAGCGGCCCTTTCGGGACAGGGAGGTTCGAACGGGATAATTCACCCCTCCACTTT.

The V call is TRBV6-5, the J call TRBJ1-5; TRBD1 matches at 8 bases. The CDR3 has 14 residues. The V gene end was trimmed by 4 bases and the J gene end by 4 bases; junction bases not matched to a gene: 3. Germline V lookup: CDR1 MNHEY, CDR2 SVGAGI. This CDR3 is CASSFDRGNQPQHF. In DNA form, the CDR3 reads TGTGCCAGCAGTTTCGACAGGGGTAATCAGCCCCAGCATTTT.

The V and J genes are TRBV6-5 and TRBJ2-2; TRBD1 aligns across 8 bases. This CDR3 is built from 15 residues. The V and J ends lost 6 bases and 5 bases, in that order; junction bases with no gene match: 8. Germline V gene lookup returns CDR1 MNHEY and CDR2 SVGAGI. CDR3 region: CASSLGQGRTGELFF. CDR3 bases: TGTGCCAGCAGCCTAGGACAGGGTCGGACCGGGGAGCTGTTTTTT.

V gene TRBV11-2 combines with J gene TRBJ2-3, with no clear D. Looked up from germline, CDR1 is SGHAT and CDR2 is FQNNGV. The CDR3 runs to 15 residues. V lost 2 bases and J lost 2, with 11 bases in between. The CDR3 DNA sequence: TGTGCCAGCAGCTTATCGGCAGGCATCACAGATACGCAGTATTTT. Translated, it gives CASSLSAGITDTQYF.

The chain is built from TRBV11-2 and TRBJ2-2; 7 bases are a match to TRBD1. V was pared by 4 bases and J by 2 bases, with 13 bases of the junction left unmatched. From germline, CDR1 is SGHAT and CDR2 FQNNGV. This CDR3 contains 18 residues. CDR3 sequence (DNA): TGTGCCAGCAGCTACCCACCTGTGGGACAGAAAAACACCGGGGAGCTGTTTTTT. Its protein is CASSYPPVGQKNTGELFF.

The chain couples TRBV6-1 to TRBJ1-2, with 10 bases matching TRBD1. The CDR3 loop spans 17 amino acids. V shed 4 bases and J 0 bases; nucleotides not matched to a gene: 8. Per the germline V gene, CDR1 is MNHNS and CDR2 is SASEGT. The DNA for the CDR3 is TGTGCCAGCAGTGGCCCGGGACAGGGGCCGGCTAACTATGGCTACACCTTC. Its protein is CASSGPGQGPANYGYTF.

The rearrangement joins TRBV18 to TRBJ1-6, with D possibly TRBD1 on 5 matching bases. CDR1 KGHSH and CDR2 LQKENI come from the germline V gene. The V and J ends lost 0 bases and 7 bases respectively, with 19 bases between them. The CDR3 spans 18 residues. CDR3: CASSPPSGQPNPNSPLHF. For the CDR3, the DNA is TGTGCCAGCTCACCACCTTCAGGGCAGCCTAACCCAAATTCACCCCTCCACTTT.

The chain joins TRBV19 to TRBJ1-5; 8 nucleotides match TRBD1. The CDR3 loop spans 16 amino acids. Germline V lookup: CDR1 LNHDA, CDR2 SQIVND (reference sequence). Trimming removed 3 bases from V and 2 bases from J; junction bases left unmatched: 6. The CDR3 coding sequence is TGTGCCAGTAGTATGTTAGCAGGGGGCGGCAATCAGCCCCAGCATTTT. It translates to CASSMLAGGGNQPQHF.

This chain uses TRBV4-1 with TRBJ2-5, with D possibly matching TRBD1 (6 bases). Germline V gives CDR1 MGHRA, CDR2 YSYEKL. The CDR3 has 15 residues. V was cut by 0 bases and J by 2 bases, with 10 bases left in between. Written as DNA, the CDR3 is TGCGCCAGCAGCCAAGAGGGGGCGAAACAAGAGACCCAGTACTTC. Protein product: CASSQEGAKQETQYF.

This clone was observed a handful of times. The V gene is TRBV10-3, the J gene TRBJ1-3; D is unresolved. V was trimmed by 4 bases and J by 2 bases, leaving 9 bases between them. The CDR3 is made up of 14 amino acids. CDR1 is ENHRY and CDR2 is SYGVKD in the germline V gene. The CDR3 nucleotides are TGTGCCATCAGTGGAATGGGAGCTGGAAACACCATATATTTT. This sequence encodes CAISGMGAGNTIYF.

The chain carries TRBV2 and TRBJ1-5; D not certain. Trimming took off 8 bases at V and 0 bases at J, with 5 bases between the two ends. Looked up from germline, CDR1 is SNHLY and CDR2 is FYNNEI. The CDR3 contains 12 residues. The CDR3 is CASSYSNQPQHF. The DNA for the CDR3 is TGTGCCAGCTCCTATAGCAATCAGCCCCAGCATTTT.

This chain links TRBV29-1 with TRBJ1-2; D remains unclear. The germline V gene encodes CDR1 SQVTM and CDR2 ANQGSEA. The CDR3 length is 12 residues. Trimming removed 4 bases from V and 8 bases from J, with 14 bases in between. The CDR3 loop reads CSVGERARGYTF. The CDR3 DNA is TGCAGCGTTGGGGAGAGGGCTAGGGGCTACACCTTC.

The rearrangement links TRBV11-2 to TRBJ2-2; D unresolved. Germline assignment: CDR1 SGHAT and CDR2 FQNNGV. Trimming shortened V by 5 bases and J by 4 bases, and 14 bases separated the two germline ends. This CDR3 is built from 15 residues. The CDR3, as DNA: TGTGCCAGCAGCCTATCTCCCGGTCTCACCGGGGAGCTGTTTTTT. Its protein product is CASSLSPGLTGELFF.

The rearrangement uses TRBV10-2 and TRBJ1-1, with D maybe TRBD1 (5 bases). CDR3 length: 18 amino acids. Germline lookup yields CDR1 WSHSY and CDR2 SAAADI. Trimming removed 5 bases from V and 0 bases from J, with 22 bases in between. Here the CDR3 DNA reads TGCGCCAGCAGTCCCACTCCCCAGCGGGGCCGGTTGAACACTGAAGCTTTCTTT. This gives the protein CASSPTPQRGRLNTEAFF.